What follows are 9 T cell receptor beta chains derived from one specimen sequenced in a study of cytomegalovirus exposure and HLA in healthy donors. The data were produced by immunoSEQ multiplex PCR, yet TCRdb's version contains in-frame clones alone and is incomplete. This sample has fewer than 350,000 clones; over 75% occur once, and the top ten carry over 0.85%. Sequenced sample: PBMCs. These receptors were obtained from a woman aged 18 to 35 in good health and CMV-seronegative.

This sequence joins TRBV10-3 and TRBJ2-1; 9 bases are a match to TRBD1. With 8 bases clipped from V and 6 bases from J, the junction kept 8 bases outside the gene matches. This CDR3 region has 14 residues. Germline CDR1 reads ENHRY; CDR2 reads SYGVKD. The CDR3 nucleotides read TGTGCCATCCGTCCCGGGACAGGGTCCAATGAGCAGTTCTTC. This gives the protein CAIRPGTGSNEQFF.

The CDR3 protein is CASSSDRGPYEQYF. CDR3 nucleotides: TGTGCCAGCAGCTCGGACAGGGGACCCTACGAGCAGTACTTC. V is TRBV6-1 and J is TRBJ2-7; 9 bases match TRBD1. The CDR3 covers 14 residues. The V gene's germline CDR1 is MNHNS and CDR2 SASEGT. V gave up 6 bases and J gave up 2 bases; unmatched junction bases: 5.

The CDR3 nucleotides are TGTGCCAGCAGCCAAGGCAGTTCTAACTATGGCTACACCTTC. Amino acids: CASSQGSSNYGYTF. The rearrangement uses TRBV4-2 and TRBJ1-2; D unclear. This CDR3 has 14 amino acids. V lost 1 base to trimming and J lost 0 bases, with 6 bases between them. CDR1 and CDR2 (germline): LGHNA, YNFKEQ.

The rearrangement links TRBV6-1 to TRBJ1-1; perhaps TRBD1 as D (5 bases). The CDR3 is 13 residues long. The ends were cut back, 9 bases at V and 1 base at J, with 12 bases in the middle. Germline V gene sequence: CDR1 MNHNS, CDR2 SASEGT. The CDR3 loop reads CASIGRANTEAFF. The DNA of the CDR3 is TGTGCCAGTATCGGCAGGGCGAACACTGAAGCTTTCTTT.

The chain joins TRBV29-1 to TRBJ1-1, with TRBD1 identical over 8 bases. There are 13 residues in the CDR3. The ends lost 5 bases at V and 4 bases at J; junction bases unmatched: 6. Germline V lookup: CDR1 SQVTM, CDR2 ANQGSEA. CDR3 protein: CSVLDRAGTEAFF. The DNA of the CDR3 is TGCAGCGTTCTGGACAGGGCTGGCACTGAAGCTTTCTTT.

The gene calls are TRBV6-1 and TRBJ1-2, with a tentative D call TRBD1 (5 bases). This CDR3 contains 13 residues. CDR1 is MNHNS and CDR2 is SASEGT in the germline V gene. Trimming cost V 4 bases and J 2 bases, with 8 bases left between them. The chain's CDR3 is CASSVQGNYGYTF. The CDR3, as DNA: TGTGCCAGCAGTGTCCAGGGCAACTATGGCTACACCTTC.

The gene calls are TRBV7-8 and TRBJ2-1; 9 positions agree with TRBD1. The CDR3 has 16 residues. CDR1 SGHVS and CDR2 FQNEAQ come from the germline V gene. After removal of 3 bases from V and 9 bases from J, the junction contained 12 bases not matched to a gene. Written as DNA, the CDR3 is TGTGCCAGCAGCTTCCGACAGGGGGTCAACTGGTTTGAGCAGTTCTTC. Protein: CASSFRQGVNWFEQFF.

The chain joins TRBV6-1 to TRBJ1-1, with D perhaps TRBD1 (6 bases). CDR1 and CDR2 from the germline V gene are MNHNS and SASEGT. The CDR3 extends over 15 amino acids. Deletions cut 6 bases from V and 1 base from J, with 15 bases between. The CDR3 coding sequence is TGTGCCAGCAGGGGTACAGTGGGGGCGAACACTGAAGCTTTCTTT. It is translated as CASRGTVGANTEAFF.

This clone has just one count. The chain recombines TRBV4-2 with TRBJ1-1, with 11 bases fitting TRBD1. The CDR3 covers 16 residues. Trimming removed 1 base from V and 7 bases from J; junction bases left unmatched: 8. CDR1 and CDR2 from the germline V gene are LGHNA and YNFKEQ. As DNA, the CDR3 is TGTGCCAGCAGCCAAGGAATTTGGGACAGGGGGGTTGAAGCTTTCTTT. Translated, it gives CASSQGIWDRGVEAFF.